These 30 T cell receptor beta chains were sequenced from one sample in a study of blood T cell repertoires in COVID-19. Some clones are missing from TCRdb's copy, which holds only in-frame ones; the method was immunoSEQ multiplex PCR. This sample has some 320,000 clones, with 88% found just once. Sequencing input: peripheral blood. These TCRs come from a woman under 40 who had recovered from COVID-19.

This clone was counted a few times. The chain links TRBV15 to TRBJ1-6, with unresolved D. The V end was cut by 8 bases, the J end by 0 bases, with 8 bases between. Germline loops: CDR1 LNHNV, CDR2 YYDKDF (reference sequence). The CDR3 length is 14 residues. CDR3 coding DNA: TGTGCCACCTCCGGGAGCTCCTATAATTCACCCCTCCACTTT. Its translation: CATSGSSYNSPLHF.

The chain links TRBV18 to TRBJ2-7; D is possibly TRBD2 (5 bases). There are 14 residues in the CDR3. Trimming removed 2 bases from V and 5 bases from J, with 13 bases in between. Germline values: CDR1 KGHSH, CDR2 LQKENI. CDR3: CASSPVGVAHEQYF. In DNA, the CDR3 is TGTGCCAGCTCACCAGTCGGGGTCGCTCACGAGCAGTACTTC.

The chain couples TRBV24-1 to TRBJ2-7; TRBD1 matches 9 bases. Per germline, CDR1 KGHDR and CDR2 SFDVKD. V gave up 10 bases and J gave up 6 bases; unmatched junction bases: 6. There are 12 residues in the CDR3. The CDR3 coding sequence is TGTGCCACAAAAGGACAGGGGATCGAGCAGTACTTC. Translating gives CATKGQGIEQYF.

The V call is TRBV2, the J call TRBJ1-1, with 7 nucleotides matching TRBD1. CDR1 and CDR2 from the germline V gene are SNHLY and FYNNEI. CDR3 length: 15 amino acids. V lost 4 bases and J lost 4; bases outside the gene matches: 9. This chain's CDR3 is CASSARTGGSTEAFF. The CDR3 bases are TGTGCCAGCAGTGCCCGGACAGGAGGGAGCACTGAAGCTTTCTTT.

This clone has more than one count but fewer than ten. The chain has TRBV16 and TRBJ2-7; TRBD1 matches 11 bases. The CDR3 totals 14 residues. Germline loops: CDR1 KGHSY, CDR2 FQNENV. The junction had 7 bases not matched to a gene; V was cut back by 8 bases and J by 4 bases. This CDR3 reads CASFPGTGGYEQYF. CDR3 bases: TGTGCCAGCTTCCCGGGGACAGGGGGGTACGAGCAGTACTTC.

Points on this clone: The germline gene is not matched at one end of the junction; a read error may be the cause. The gene calls are TRBV28 and TRBJ1-5; D gene ambiguous. This CDR3 spans 13 amino acids. Germline assignment: CDR1 MDHEN and CDR2 SYDVKM. DNA for the CDR3: TGTGCCAGCAGTTCTACCTCATTCCCTTTCGGGTTTTTT. This gives the protein CASSSTSFPFGFF.

The V gene is TRBV6-5, the J gene TRBJ1-5; no reliable D call. Germline assignment: CDR1 MNHEY and CDR2 SVGAGI. V was trimmed by 0 bases and J by 7 bases, leaving 13 bases between them. The CDR3 is 15 amino acids. CDR3: CASSYSALAGQPQHF. The CDR3 nucleotides are TGTGCCAGCAGTTACTCGGCTTTAGCGGGGCAGCCCCAGCATTTT.

The V gene is TRBV5-1, the J gene TRBJ2-1, with 13 bases matching TRBD2. V lost 4 bases, J lost 4 bases, and 2 bases stayed unmatched. The CDR3 is 15 residues long. Germline V gene sequence: CDR1 SGHRS, CDR2 YFSETQ. The CDR3 is CASSRTSGGYNEQFF. The CDR3 DNA is TGCGCCAGCAGCCGGACTAGCGGGGGATACAATGAGCAGTTCTTC.

This chain joins TRBV5-5 and TRBJ2-7; D is unresolved. The CDR3 has 13 residues. V lost 1 base to trimming and J lost 7 bases, with 12 bases between them. Germline V CDR1 and CDR2: SGHKS, YYEKEE (reference sequence). CDR3 nucleotides: TGTGCCAGCAGCTTGCAGGAAGTACGGGAGCAGTACTTC. Amino acid sequence: CASSLQEVREQYF.

DNA for the CDR3: TGTGCCAGCAGCTCAAGGGAGTCTTCCTATGGCTACACCTTC. Translated, it gives CASSSRESSYGYTF. The chain couples TRBV13 to TRBJ1-2; unclear D gene. This CDR3 contains 14 residues. Germline lookup yields CDR1 PRHDT and CDR2 FYEKMQ (reference sequence). V dropped 4 bases and J dropped 4 bases, with 13 bases sitting between them.

The chain employs TRBV4-2 and TRBJ1-2; no firm D call. Germline assignment: CDR1 LGHNA and CDR2 YNFKEQ. The V and J ends lost 2 bases and 7 bases respectively, with 20 bases between them. The CDR3 is made up of 16 amino acids. This chain's CDR3 is CASSQSRLQSEGGYTF. CDR3 sequence (DNA): TGTGCCAGCAGCCAAAGCAGGTTGCAGTCGGAGGGTGGCTACACCTTC.

The V and J genes are TRBV6-7 and TRBJ2-1; 13 nucleotides align to TRBD2. TRBV6-7 carries the ORF label, with uncertain function. Unmatched junction bases numbered 8, after V lost 4 bases and J lost 5 bases. The CDR3 covers 17 residues. CDR3 DNA sequence: TGTGCCAGCAGTTGGACTAGCGGGGGCGGGTACCACAATGAGCAGTTCTTC. Protein sequence: CASSWTSGGGYHNEQFF.

Here the CDR3 reads CASSLTGVEGYTF. In DNA, the CDR3 is TGTGCCAGCAGCTTAACAGGGGTAGAAGGCTACACCTTC. The chain uses TRBV5-5 and TRBJ1-2; 7 positions agree with TRBD1. Trimming took 2 bases from V and 8 from J; bases not matched to a gene: 6. Germline V gives CDR1 SGHKS, CDR2 YYEKEE (reference sequence). The CDR3 length is 13 residues.

V gene TRBV5-6 combines with J gene TRBJ1-1; 7 bases fit TRBD1. The germline CDR1 and CDR2 sequences are SGHDT and YYEEEE. The CDR3 runs to 13 residues. Trimming removed 9 bases from V and 1 base from J; junction bases left unmatched: 6. In nucleotides, the CDR3 is TGTGCCACCTTACGACAGGGGAACACTGAAGCTTTCTTT. Its translation is CATLRQGNTEAFF. Full variable domain (outside the CDR3, taken from reference TRBV5-6 and TRBJ1-1): DAGVTQSPTHLIKTRGQQVTLRCSPKSGHDTVSWYQQALGQGPQFIFQYYEEEERQRGNFPDRFSGHQFPNYSSELNVNALLLGDSALYLCATLRQGNTEAFFGQGTRLTVV.

The V call is TRBV25-1, the J call TRBJ1-5, with a weak D call TRBD1 (5 bases). There are 15 residues in the CDR3. The V gene lost 4 bases and the J gene lost 1 base, with 11 bases spanning the gap. Looked up from germline, CDR1 is MGHDK and CDR2 is SYGVNS. The chain's CDR3 is CASSVSGNSNQPQHF. CDR3 coding DNA: TGTGCCAGCAGTGTATCAGGGAACAGCAATCAGCCCCAGCATTTT.

This rearrangement joins TRBV20-1 to TRBJ1-2, with D perhaps matching TRBD1 (5 bases). CDR3 length: 11 residues. V was pared by 2 bases and J by 7 bases, with 8 bases between. The germline V gene has CDR1 DFQATT and CDR2 SNEGSKA (reference sequence). CDR3 in DNA: TGCAGTGCTAGATTGGGGGGTGGCTACACCTTC. Translating gives CSARLGGGYTF.

This chain links TRBV6-2 or TRBV6-3 with TRBJ1-1; tentative D call: TRBD1 (6 bases). The V end lost 4 bases, the J end lost 12 bases, and 18 bases lay between the germline ends. CDR1 and CDR2 (germline): MNHEY, SVGEGT. The CDR3 is made up of 13 amino acids. CDR3 sequence reads: CASSSVMVQGTFF. The CDR3 bases are TGTGCCAGCAGTTCTGTCATGGTACAGGGAACTTTCTTT.

This clone was counted a single time. CDR3 sequence: CASSFRQGQDEQYF. As DNA, the CDR3 is TGCGCCAGCAGCTTCAGGCAGGGGCAGGACGAGCAGTACTTC. The chain has TRBV5-1 and TRBJ2-7; weak D call: TRBD1 (6 bases). The CDR3 loop spans 14 amino acids. Germline V gene data show CDR1 as SGHRS and CDR2 as YFSETQ. V was cut by 2 bases and J by 5 bases, with 14 bases left in between.

This sequence joins TRBV6-5 and TRBJ2-7, with D perhaps matching TRBD1 (6 bases). Germline CDR1 MNHEY, CDR2 SVGAGI. With 7 bases removed from V and 7 bases from J, the gap between germline ends came to 17 bases. This CDR3 region has 13 residues. The CDR3 here is CASTETGVGEQYF. The CDR3 DNA is TGTGCCAGCACCGAGACAGGAGTGGGTGAGCAGTACTTC.

The chain combines TRBV9 with TRBJ1-2; no clear D. CDR1 is SGDLS and CDR2 is YYNGEE in the germline V gene. Between the trimmed V and J ends, which lost 2 bases and 8 bases, there was a span of 10 bases. This CDR3 region has 12 residues. Written as DNA, the CDR3 is TGTGCCAGCAGCGTTGGCCGCTCCGGCTACACCTTC. Translating it yields CASSVGRSGYTF.

This clone was counted once. The chain links TRBV4-2 to TRBJ1-4, with D unclear. Germline assignment: CDR1 LGHNA and CDR2 YNFKEQ. Trimming pared 0 bases from V and 7 bases from J, leaving 3 bases between. The CDR3 covers 12 residues. CDR3 nucleotide sequence: TGTGCCAGCAGCCAAGACGGTGAAAAACTGTTTTTT. Its translation: CASSQDGEKLFF.

V is TRBV5-1 and J is TRBJ2-3; D might be TRBD2 (6 bases). Germline V gene lookup returns CDR1 SGHRS and CDR2 YFSETQ. The CDR3 covers 15 residues. Trimming removed 4 bases at V and 1 base at J, with 13 bases between. CDR3 sequence (DNA): TGCGCCAGCAGCACCCGGGACTTGCGCACAGATACGCAGTATTTT. Protein sequence: CASSTRDLRTDTQYF.

The chain joins TRBV10-3 to TRBJ1-4; tentatively, D is TRBD1 (6 bases). This CDR3 is 13 amino acids long. CDR1 and CDR2 (germline): ENHRY, SYGVKD. The V end lost 10 bases, the J end lost 6 bases, and 15 bases lay between the germline ends. The CDR3 reads CATGGGVDEKLFF. In DNA form, the CDR3 reads TGTGCCACCGGAGGGGGGGTGGATGAAAAACTGTTTTTT.

The CDR3, as DNA: TGTGCCAGCAGCTTAGTCTTGACAGGGGTGCGAGAAAAACTGTTTTTT. As protein: CASSLVLTGVREKLFF. The gene calls are TRBV7-2 and TRBJ1-4, with 8 bases that match TRBD1. With 1 base clipped from V and 8 bases from J, the junction kept 9 bases outside the gene matches. CDR1 and CDR2 (germline): SGHTA, FQGNSA. This CDR3 is built from 16 residues.

The chain uses TRBV7-2 and TRBJ2-3; D perhaps matches TRBD2 (5 bases). The CDR3 is 15 residues long. The germline gives CDR1 SGHTA, CDR2 FQGNSA. V was shortened by 6 bases and J by 0 bases, with 13 bases between the two germline ends. Written as DNA, the CDR3 is TGTGCCAGCAGGAATCGGGGAAGGAGCACAGATACGCAGTATTTT. Translating gives CASRNRGRSTDTQYF.

The chain employs TRBV28 and TRBJ2-1; weak D call: TRBD2 (5 bases). The CDR3 is 16 amino acids. Germline CDR1 is MDHEN and CDR2 is SYDVKM. Trimming removed 3 bases at V and 8 bases at J, with 20 bases between. The CDR3 DNA sequence: TGTGCCAGCAGTTTGGTTTCGGCGGGCAGGCGGGATGAGCAGTTCTTC. Residues: CASSLVSAGRRDEQFF.

V and J are TRBV12-3 or TRBV12-4 and TRBJ2-7, with D unresolved. Trimming shortened V by 1 base and J by 2 bases, and 6 bases separated the two germline ends. This CDR3 region has 13 residues. The CDR3 region is CASSLDTPYEQYF. The CDR3 DNA sequence: TGTGCCAGCAGTTTAGACACACCCTACGAGCAGTACTTC.

This clone appeared a single time. In DNA form, the CDR3 reads TGTGCCAGTAGTATGGACAGGGTAGGAACTGAAGCTTTCTTT. It translates to CASSMDRVGTEAFF. The chain uses TRBV19 and TRBJ1-1; 8 bases are shared with TRBD1. The V and J ends lost 3 bases and 5 bases, in that order; junction bases with no gene match: 5. This CDR3 has 14 amino acids. The germline gives CDR1 LNHDA, CDR2 SQIVND (reference sequence).

The rearrangement joins TRBV6-5 to TRBJ2-1; TRBD1 aligns across 7 bases. The trim removed 6 bases at V and 1 base at J, leaving 6 bases unmatched. This CDR3 comprises 15 residues. The germline gives CDR1 MNHEY, CDR2 SVGAGI. CDR3 amino acids: CASRGDSISYNEQFF. The CDR3 DNA reads as TGTGCCAGCAGAGGGGACAGCATTTCCTACAATGAGCAGTTCTTC.

The J gene is TRBJ2-7, the V gene TRBV11-2, with 10 nucleotides matching TRBD2. CDR1 and CDR2 (germline): SGHAT, FQNNGV. The length of the CDR3 is 14 residues. The J segment lost 6 bases and the V segment lost 4 bases, leaving 6 bases of the junction unmatched. CDR3 coding DNA: TGTGCCAGCAGCTGGACTAGCGGAAAACCCGAGCAGTACTTC. This gives the protein CASSWTSGKPEQYF.